Shown below are 13 T cell receptor beta chains from a single sample sequenced in a study of sequential checkpoint blockade in melanoma. Regarding treatment: randomized to nivolumab then ipilimumab (arm A) or the reverse (arm B). The assay was immunoSEQ multiplex PCR, and TCRdb's table has in-frame clones only and misses some. The table includes 14,000 or so clones, approximately 80% detected once. Sequenced here: CD8+ T cells sorted from blood (inferred from file names), sampled from a patient given nivolumab and ipilimumab in sequence. Every receptor here comes from a human donor with melanoma.

The chain employs TRBV28 and TRBJ2-1, with TRBD2 matching 9 bases. The germline V gene has CDR1 MDHEN and CDR2 SYDVKM. This CDR3 spans 16 amino acids. The ends lost 2 bases at V and 6 bases at J; junction bases unmatched: 8. CDR3: CASSLDVGTSLNEQFF. CDR3 sequence (DNA): TGTGCCAGCAGTTTAGATGTCGGGACTAGCCTCAATGAGCAGTTCTTC.

CDR3 loop: CASSLAPGLVGNEAQYF. In DNA, the CDR3 is TGTGCCAGCAGCTTAGCACCGGGACTAGTGGGTAATGAGGCCCAGTACTTC. The chain carries TRBV7-2 and TRBJ2-5; 8 bases fit TRBD2. The V and J ends lost 0 bases and 9 bases, in that order; junction bases with no gene match: 15. This CDR3 spans 17 amino acids. The germline CDR1 and CDR2 sequences are SGHTA and FQGNSA.

The chain uses TRBV6-6 and TRBJ1-2; the D is unclear. The CDR3 covers 14 residues. The germline CDR1 and CDR2 sequences are MNHNY and SVGAGI (reference sequence). Trimming took off 0 bases at V and 4 bases at J, with 9 bases between the two ends. Here the CDR3 reads CASSYSDPGYGYTF. The CDR3 nucleotides read TGTGCCAGCAGTTACTCCGACCCGGGCTATGGCTACACCTTC.

This chain links TRBV6-5 with TRBJ1-2, with a weak D call TRBD1 (6 bases). Germline assignment: CDR1 MNHEY and CDR2 SVGAGI. There are 14 residues in the CDR3. V gave up 6 bases and J gave up 4 bases, with 15 bases separating them. The CDR3 loop reads CASSEQGGGYGYTF. DNA of the CDR3: TGTGCCAGCAGCGAACAAGGGGGTGGCTATGGCTACACCTTC.

This clone has a single count. The J gene is TRBJ2-1, the V gene TRBV4-1, with D tentatively TRBD1 (6 bases). The germline V and J ends were trimmed by 5 bases and 5 bases, with 13 bases remaining between them. CDR1 MGHRA and CDR2 YSYEKL come from the germline V gene. The CDR3 contains 14 residues. CDR3 sequence: CASSFNRVDNEQFF. The CDR3 DNA sequence: TGCGCCAGCAGCTTTAACAGGGTGGACAATGAGCAGTTCTTC.

V usage is TRBV27 and J usage is TRBJ2-3, with 13 bases that match TRBD2. The CDR3 runs 13 residues. The V and J ends lost 7 bases and 14 bases, in that order; junction bases with no gene match: 9. Germline V gene sequence: CDR1 MNHEY, CDR2 SMNVEV (reference sequence). This CDR3 is CASIGLAGDPGYF. CDR3 bases: TGTGCCAGCATCGGACTAGCGGGAGACCCGGGGTATTTT.

The J gene is TRBJ1-4, the V gene TRBV5-1; 9 bases line up with TRBD1. Unmatched junction bases numbered 5, after V lost 2 bases and J lost 12 bases. The CDR3 covers 13 residues. Germline V gene sequence: CDR1 SGHRS, CDR2 YFSETQ. The CDR3 region is CASSFRTGAELFF. The CDR3 DNA follows: TGCGCCAGCAGCTTCCGGACAGGGGCGGAACTGTTTTTT.

The chain employs TRBV5-4 and TRBJ2-5; no firm D call. The germline V gene encodes CDR1 SGHNT and CDR2 YYREEE (reference sequence). This CDR3 spans 16 amino acids. The V end lost 1 base, the J end lost 7 bases, and 20 bases lay between the germline ends. The CDR3 sequence: CASSLIYSSEVVTQYF. Here the CDR3 DNA reads TGTGCCAGCAGCTTGATTTATTCGTCCGAGGTCGTGACCCAGTACTTC.

This clone was observed a few times. The V and J genes are TRBV4-2 and TRBJ1-4; maybe TRBD1 (6 bases). Per the germline V gene, CDR1 is LGHNA and CDR2 is YNFKEQ. Trimming took off 7 bases at V and 8 bases at J, with 26 bases between the two ends. This CDR3 contains 17 residues. CDR3 region: CASTPSNYRDRPEKLFF. The CDR3 DNA reads TGTGCCAGCACCCCTTCTAACTACAGGGATAGGCCGGAAAAACTGTTTTTT.

This clone was observed once. This chain connects TRBV28 to TRBJ2-7; 8 bases are shared with TRBD2. CDR1 and CDR2 (germline): MDHEN, SYDVKM. This CDR3 spans 16 amino acids. Trimming took 5 bases from V and 0 from J; bases not matched to a gene: 9. The CDR3 DNA follows: TGTGCCAGCAGTGATATTCTAGCGGGCCTCTCCTACGAGCAGTACTTC. Translating gives CASSDILAGLSYEQYF.

This clone occurred a few times. The V and J genes are TRBV11-3 and TRBJ2-7; 9 bases are a match to TRBD2. Germline lookup yields CDR1 SGHNT and CDR2 YENEEA. The CDR3 is made up of 15 amino acids. V was clipped by 3 bases and J by 2 bases; unmatched bases: 5. This chain's CDR3 is CASSFGPSGTYEQYF. For the CDR3, the DNA is TGTGCCAGCAGCTTTGGGCCTAGCGGGACCTACGAGCAGTACTTC.

This chain uses TRBV4-3 with TRBJ2-3, with D tentatively TRBD1 (6 bases). The germline V and J ends were trimmed by 1 base and 2 bases, with 13 bases remaining between them. The CDR3 loop spans 16 amino acids. CDR1 LGHNA and CDR2 YSLEER come from the germline V gene. The chain's CDR3 is CASSQAEQGPTDTQYF. The CDR3 region has the DNA TGCGCCAGCAGCCAAGCGGAACAGGGACCCACAGATACGCAGTATTTT.

This sequence joins TRBV5-6 and TRBJ2-2, with D tentatively TRBD2 (6 bases). The CDR3 consists of 14 residues. CDR1 and CDR2 (germline): SGHDT, YYEEEE. Trimming pared 3 bases from V and 6 bases from J, leaving 12 bases between. The CDR3 loop is CASSSGLKAGELFF. CDR3 in DNA: TGTGCCAGCAGCTCGGGACTCAAGGCCGGGGAGCTGTTTTTT. The variable domain in full, with the rest retrieved from reference TRBV5-6 and TRBJ2-2, is DAGVTQSPTHLIKTRGQQVTLRCSPKSGHDTVSWYQQALGQGPQFIFQYYEEEERQRGNFPDRFSGHQFPNYSSELNVNALLLGDSALYLCASSSGLKAGELFFGEGSRLTVL.